The 5 T cell receptor beta chains below were found in one sample sequenced in a study of T cells after yellow fever vaccination. TCRdb redid the calling of the 5' RACE reads with MiXCR, one entry per CDR3 protein. The sample carries about 350,000 distinct CDR3 sequences, around 8.1% recorded once. Sequenced material: PBMCs, taken around 45 days after the first yellow fever vaccination. The receptors come from a man in his late teens or twenties who received the YFV17D yellow fever vaccine.

This clonotype was observed a handful of times. V usage is TRBV12-3 or TRBV12-4 and J usage is TRBJ2-5; possible D gene TRBD2, 6 bases. Trimming removed 8 bases at V and 11 bases at J, with 9 bases between. This CDR3 contains 9 residues. In nucleotides, the CDR3 is TGTGCCAGCCCCGGGGGTCAGTACTTC. Its protein is CASPGGQYF.

This clonotype showed up just a few times. This chain uses TRBV6-1 with TRBJ1-2; 7 nucleotides line up with TRBD1. Germline values: CDR1 MNHNS, CDR2 SASEGT. The CDR3 contains 15 residues. Trimming at V came to 6 bases and at J to 6 bases, leaving 13 bases not matched to a gene. The CDR3 sequence: CASSRQGGGFHGYTF. As DNA, the CDR3 is TGTGCCAGCAGCCGACAGGGAGGCGGGTTCCATGGCTACACCTTC.

This clonotype was seen a few times. The chain couples TRBV30 to TRBJ1-5; no clear D gene. Germline loops: CDR1 GTSNPN, CDR2 SVGIG (reference sequence). V lost 2 bases to trimming and J lost 5 bases, with 13 bases between them. The CDR3 runs 14 residues. The CDR3: CAWSPGVRHQPQHF. CDR3 bases: TGTGCCTGGAGTCCCGGGGTACGACATCAGCCCCAGCATTTT.

This clonotype was observed a few times. The V call is TRBV6-5, the J call TRBJ1-6; D gene uncertain. Trimming cost V 0 bases and J 9 bases, with 12 bases left between them. CDR1 and CDR2 (germline): MNHEY, SVGAGI. The CDR3 covers 15 residues. The DNA of the CDR3 is TGTGCCAGCAGTTACTCTGACGGCTTGGGTTCACCCCTCCACTTT. It is translated as CASSYSDGLGSPLHF.

This clonotype was found once. CDR3 coding DNA: TGCAGTGCTAGACCCGGGGGGAATGCTGCCAACGTCCTGACTTTC. Its translation is CSARPGGNAANVLTF. The chain employs TRBV20-1 and TRBJ2-6; 7 bases fit TRBD2. The V and J ends lost 2 bases and 7 bases, in that order; junction bases with no gene match: 8. CDR3 length equals 15 residues. Germline CDR1 and CDR2: DFQATT and SNEGSKA (reference sequence).